Reported below is one TCR beta chain. Antigen: not known. Naive CD8 isolation took CD45RO-negative cells positively selected for CCR7 and excluded terminally differentiated effector memory CD45RA+ cells. The data were obtained in a study of shared clonotypes between healthy human individuals. Notes on the study in general: A generally larger estimated richness was seen in naive subsets than in memory subsets.

Profiled with immunoSEQ multiplex PCR; TCRdb holds only in-frame clones, not every one. The sample has 630,000 or so clones, about 98% seen once. Germline V gene lookup returns CDR1 MNHEY and CDR2 SMNVEV (reference sequence). The length of the CDR3 is 13 residues. The V end lost 2 bases, the J end lost 3 bases, and 7 bases lay between the germline ends. Sequencing was carried out using naive CD8+ T cells sorted from blood. The chain couples TRBV27 to TRBJ1-1; the D gene is possibly TRBD1 (5 bases). The sequence was obtained from a man under 40 in good health. As DNA, the CDR3 is TGTGCCAGCAGTTTAGGGACGGACACTGAAGCTTTCTTT. This translates into CASSLGTDTEAFF.